Listed here are 7 T cell receptor beta chains from one sample, sequenced in a study of T cell responses to AZD1222 COVID-19 vaccine. Assay used: immunoSEQ multiplex PCR; TCRdb lists only in-frame clones, some missing. The table records about 200,000 clones, roughly 94% of them present only once. This material consisted of peripheral blood, taken 28 days after the second dose of the MenACWY control vaccine. These TCRs come from an adult who received the MenACWY meningococcal vaccine as a control.

This chain links TRBV3-1 (or the pseudogene TRBV3-2) with TRBJ2-1; maybe TRBD1 (6 bases). Trimming left V 4 bases short and J 3 bases short, with 16 bases between. The CDR3 covers 16 residues. CDR1 is LGHDT, CDR2 YNNKEL, per germline (reference sequence). This CDR3 reads CASSPRSDSIYNEQFF. The CDR3 coding sequence is TGTGCCAGCAGCCCCAGATCGGACAGCATCTACAATGAGCAGTTCTTC.

V usage is TRBV19 and J usage is TRBJ2-3; D is undetermined. Trimming took 6 bases from V and 4 from J, leaving 14 bases between them. This CDR3 is 14 amino acids long. Germline loops: CDR1 LNHDA, CDR2 SQIVND (reference sequence). This chain's CDR3 is CASSSSPGSDTQYF. DNA of the CDR3: TGTGCCAGTAGCTCGTCCCCCGGGTCAGATACGCAGTATTTT.

J is TRBJ2-5 and V is TRBV11-2; 7 bases align to TRBD2. The V and J ends lost 3 bases and 7 bases, in that order; junction bases with no gene match: 8. The CDR3 spans 14 residues. CDR1 is SGHAT, CDR2 FQNNGV, per germline. The DNA for the CDR3 is TGTGCCAGCAGCTTCCTAGCGGAACCTAGGACCCAGTACTTC. Its protein is CASSFLAEPRTQYF.

This clone has only a few counts. This sequence joins TRBV30 and TRBJ2-7; 7 bases are a match to TRBD1. V dropped 8 bases and J dropped 6; count of bases not matched to a gene: 10. The CDR3 sequence is 12 residues long. Germline values: CDR1 GTSNPN, CDR2 SVGIG (reference sequence). The CDR3 coding sequence is TGTGCCCGGACCGGGACAGCCACCGAGCAGTACTTC. It encodes CARTGTATEQYF.

The rearrangement joins TRBV5-6 to TRBJ2-6; D gene uncertain. V gave up 4 bases and J gave up 0 bases, with 11 bases separating them. The CDR3 loop spans 16 amino acids. Per germline, CDR1 SGHDT and CDR2 YYEEEE. The CDR3 DNA sequence: TGTGCCAGCAGCCTCCCCCCTGGCTCTGGGGCCAACGTCCTGACTTTC. Amino acids: CASSLPPGSGANVLTF.

V gene TRBV3-1 (or the pseudogene TRBV3-2) combines with J gene TRBJ1-6, with TRBD1 matching over 7 bases. The CDR3 runs 15 residues. The germline gives CDR1 LGHDT, CDR2 YNNKEL (reference sequence). The ends lost 3 bases at V and 7 bases at J; junction bases unmatched: 6. CDR3 residues: CASSQGDSKNSPLHF. CDR3 sequence (DNA): TGTGCCAGCAGCCAGGGGGACAGCAAAAATTCACCCCTCCACTTT.

This rearrangement joins TRBV6-2 or TRBV6-3 to TRBJ2-1, with D hard to call. CDR3 size: 11 residues. The V end was cut by 6 bases, the J end by 10 bases, with 10 bases between. Germline CDR1 and CDR2: MNHEY and SVGEGT. CDR3 sequence reads: CASSEAGEQFF. CDR3 sequence (DNA): TGTGCCAGCAGCGAAGCCGGGGAGCAGTTCTTC.